One sample yielded the 5 T cell receptor beta chains listed below, sequenced in a study of T cells in women clearing cervical HPV infection. Generated by immunoSEQ multiplex PCR, the TCRdb table keeps only in-frame clones and is missing some. The table lists 35,000 to 45,000 clones. Sample: blood buffy coat. The receptors stem from a woman aged 18-69 years with a cervical HPV16 infection that either progressed to CIN3+ or cleared (not recorded which).

With regard to this clone: The missing CDR3 end, 3 residues past where the read stops, is filled in from the germline J gene. The genes are TRBV11-2 and TRBJ2-2; possible D gene TRBD1, 6 bases. CDR1 and CDR2 (germline): SGHAT, FQNNGV. The CDR3 is 15 amino acids. The V and J ends lost 5 bases and 4 bases respectively, with 14 bases between them. The part of the CDR3 DNA that was read is TGTGCCAGCAGCCAAAACAGGGTTGGCACCGGGGAG. Its protein product is CASSQNRVGTGE. The whole CDR3 sequence reads CASSQNRVGTGELFF.

As to this clone: The missing CDR3 end, 3 residues past where the read stops, is filled in from the germline J gene. The chain couples TRBV5-5 to TRBJ2-7; maybe TRBD1 (6 bases). The CDR3 length is 15 residues. Germline V CDR1 and CDR2: SGHKS, YYEKEE (reference sequence). Trimming took off 0 bases at V and 3 bases at J, with 13 bases between the two ends. The CDR3 sequence: CASSLGAGAYYEQYF. The CDR3 bases that were read are TGTGCCAGCAGCTTGGGGGCAGGGGCTTACTACGAG.

The CDR3 bases that were read are TGCAGCGTCGGGACAGGGGATATCTATGGC. As protein: CSVGTGDIYG. The complete CDR3 reads CSVGTGDIYGYTF. The chain recombines TRBV29-1 with TRBJ1-2, with TRBD1 matching 10 bases. Read data end 3 residues before the CDR3 end; the end is taken from the germline J gene. Trimming at V came to 6 bases and at J to 4 bases, leaving 5 bases not matched to a gene. The CDR3 is 13 residues long. Germline CDR1 is SQVTM and CDR2 is ANQGSEA.

With respect to this clone: Coverage ceases 3 residues before the CDR3 finishes, and the germline J gene fills in the end. The chain combines TRBV27 with TRBJ2-3; 10 positions agree with TRBD2. This CDR3 contains 15 residues. Germline CDR1 and CDR2: MNHEY and SMNVEV (reference sequence). With V trimmed by 5 bases and J by 4 bases, 6 bases remained unmatched. The CDR3 is CASSPLAGDSDTQYF. The CDR3 DNA, read in part, is TGTGCCAGCAGTCCTCTAGCGGGAGACTCAGATACG.

A remark on this clone: The CDR3 goes on 3 residues after the read ends, and that part is filled in from the germline J gene. V is TRBV11-2 and J is TRBJ1-6; the match to TRBD1 covers 7 bases. This CDR3 region has 15 residues. J was trimmed by 8 bases and V by 0 bases; bases with no gene match: 4. Germline values: CDR1 SGHAT, CDR2 FQNNGV. The CDR3 DNA, read in part, is TGTGCCAGCAGCTTAGAGGGGCAGGGGGATTCACCC. It codes for CASSLEGQGDSP. The entire CDR3 protein is CASSLEGQGDSPLHF.